One sample yielded the 25 T cell receptor beta chains listed below, sequenced in a study of Ad26.COV2.S vaccination and SARS-CoV-2 variants. The assay was immunoSEQ multiplex PCR, and TCRdb's table has in-frame clones only and misses some. This sample carries 150,000 to 200,000 clones, roughly 87% of them seen once, and the ten largest clones take under 7.5%. The specimen comprised peripheral blood, sampled after recovery from COVID-19. Every receptor here comes from a human donor who had recovered from COVID-19.

The chain employs TRBV6-5 and TRBJ1-2; TRBD1 is a possible D gene (5 bases). V was trimmed by 7 bases and J by 3 bases, leaving 15 bases between them. The CDR3 covers 14 residues. Germline assignment: CDR1 MNHEY and CDR2 SVGAGI. The CDR3 region has the DNA TGTGCCAGCACCCACGGCGGGGGAGACTATGGCTACACCTTC. Translating gives CASTHGGGDYGYTF.

The chain links TRBV29-1 to TRBJ1-1; D may be TRBD1 (5 bases). The CDR3 consists of 13 residues. V was cut by 4 bases and J by 2 bases, with 11 bases left in between. Germline V gene sequence: CDR1 SQVTM, CDR2 ANQGSEA. CDR3 loop: CSVVRQINTEAFF. CDR3 in DNA: TGCAGCGTTGTTCGACAGATCAACACTGAAGCTTTCTTT.

The chain couples TRBV18 to TRBJ2-1; TRBD2 matches 12 bases. CDR1 is KGHSH and CDR2 is LQKENI in the germline V gene. V was clipped by 4 bases and J by 0 bases; unmatched bases: 1. This CDR3 contains 16 residues. CDR3 protein: CASSQGLAGSYNEQFF. CDR3 in DNA: TGTGCCAGCTCACAGGGACTAGCGGGCTCCTACAATGAGCAGTTCTTC.

The chain recombines TRBV19 with TRBJ2-7, with TRBD1 identical over 12 bases. The germline V gene encodes CDR1 LNHDA and CDR2 SQIVND (reference sequence). The CDR3 has 15 amino acids. J lost 4 bases, V lost 6 bases, and 7 bases had no gene match. CDR3 DNA sequence: TGTGCCAGTAGCCCGGGACAGGGGGCCGGGTACGAGCAGTACTTC. Translation gives CASSPGQGAGYEQYF.

This chain uses TRBV28 with TRBJ1-1; maybe TRBD1 (6 bases). The CDR3 length is 13 residues. V was trimmed by 4 bases and J by 6 bases, leaving 12 bases between them. The germline gives CDR1 MDHEN, CDR2 SYDVKM. CDR3 sequence reads: CASSSGTLAEAFF. The CDR3 DNA is TGTGCCAGCAGTTCCGGGACATTGGCTGAAGCTTTCTTT.

In the case of this clone: Within the sample, other DNA sequences also encode this same CDR3. The chain is built from TRBV10-3 and TRBJ2-2; D may match TRBD1 or TRBD2 (5 bases each). Between the trimmed V and J ends, which lost 6 bases and 4 bases, there was a span of 12 bases. This CDR3 spans 14 amino acids. The V gene's germline CDR1 is ENHRY and CDR2 SYGVKD. In nucleotides, the CDR3 is TGTGCCATCAGCAGGGCTGGAGGCACCGGGGAGCTGTTTTTT. It codes for CAISRAGGTGELFF.

The chain links TRBV24-1 to TRBJ2-3; TRBD2 matches 14 bases. This CDR3 spans 17 amino acids. The V gene's germline CDR1 is KGHDR and CDR2 SFDVKD. V dropped 3 bases and J dropped 3; count of bases not matched to a gene: 4. CDR3 DNA sequence: TGTGCCACCAGTGATCCTAGGACTAGCGGGAGGACAGATACGCAGTATTTT. It yields the protein CATSDPRTSGRTDTQYF.

The genes are TRBV7-9 and TRBJ1-1; D unclear. The V gene's germline CDR1 is SEHNR and CDR2 FQNEAQ (reference sequence). This CDR3 has 17 residues. Trimming took off 1 base at V and 0 bases at J, with 15 bases between the two ends. CDR3 nucleotides: TGTGCCAGCAGCTTAGGGTCCTACGGCCCTATGAACACTGAAGCTTTCTTT. It is translated as CASSLGSYGPMNTEAFF.

This chain links TRBV11-1 with TRBJ2-2, with unresolved D. This CDR3 spans 15 amino acids. V was cut by 2 bases and J by 4 bases, with 11 bases left in between. Germline CDR1 and CDR2: SGHAT and FQDESV (reference sequence). The CDR3 DNA sequence: TGTGCCAGCAGCTTAACTGGGTCGAGCACCGGGGAGCTGTTTTTT. This translates into CASSLTGSSTGELFF.

The table lists this clone with a count of one. The genes are TRBV7-9 and TRBJ2-7; 7 nucleotides agree with TRBD2. The CDR3 is made up of 17 amino acids. CDR1 and CDR2 from the germline V gene are SEHNR and FQNEAQ (reference sequence). The J segment lost 2 bases and the V segment lost 4 bases, leaving 14 bases of the junction unmatched. CDR3 sequence (DNA): TGTGCCAGCAGCTCGCCCCGATATGGGGGGGTTACCTACGAGCAGTACTTC. Its protein product is CASSSPRYGGVTYEQYF. Full variable domain (rest looked up from reference TRBV7-9 and TRBJ2-7): DTGVSQNPRHKITKRGQNVTFRCDPISEHNRLYWYRQTLGQGPEFLTYFQNEAQLEKSRLLSDRFSAERPKGSFSTLEIQRTEQGDSAMYLCASSSPRYGGVTYEQYFGPGTRLTVT.

The V gene is TRBV28, the J gene TRBJ1-3; weak D call: TRBD1 (6 bases). Germline V gives CDR1 MDHEN, CDR2 SYDVKM. Trimming cost V 5 bases and J 1 base, with 18 bases left between them. CDR3 length equals 17 residues. DNA of the CDR3: TGTGCCAGCAGTCCCCCTAGTGGGGGGGCATCTGGAAACACCATATATTTT. It yields the protein CASSPPSGGASGNTIYF.

The chain combines TRBV12-3 or TRBV12-4 with TRBJ1-5, with D hard to call. V was cut by 5 bases and J by 12 bases, with 14 bases left in between. CDR3 length: 12 residues. In DNA form, the CDR3 reads TGTGCCAGCAGTCCAGACACTTCCCACCAGCATTTT. The encoded protein is CASSPDTSHQHF.

With regard to this clone: At one end, the junction sequence differs from germline, possibly due to a read error. In DNA, the CDR3 is TGTGCCAGCAGTTTAGGGGCGGATGGCTACACCTTC. Encoded protein: CASSLGADGYTF. The chain employs TRBV7-6 and TRBJ1-2, with D maybe TRBD1 (5 bases). The CDR3 has 12 amino acids. CDR1 is SGHVS, CDR2 FNYEAQ, per germline.

The V call is TRBV7-9, the J call TRBJ1-2; D may be TRBD1 (5 bases). V dropped 1 base and J dropped 8 bases, with 20 bases sitting between them. Germline loops: CDR1 SEHNR, CDR2 FQNEAQ (reference sequence). This CDR3 is 16 amino acids long. As DNA, the CDR3 is TGTGCCAGCAGCTTAGGGGCCCTGGGGGGGACTTCGGGCTACACCTTC. It codes for CASSLGALGGTSGYTF. Using reference TRBV7-9 and TRBJ1-2 for the parts outside the CDR3, the full variable domain is DTGVSQNPRHKITKRGQNVTFRCDPISEHNRLYWYRQTLGQGPEFLTYFQNEAQLEKSRLLSDRFSAERPKGSFSTLEIQRTEQGDSAMYLCASSLGALGGTSGYTFGSGTRLTVV.

The chain carries TRBV5-4 and TRBJ2-7; a weak D match, TRBD2 (5 bases). This CDR3 contains 15 residues. Per the germline V gene, CDR1 is SGHNT and CDR2 is YYREEE (reference sequence). V lost 4 bases, J lost 1 base, and 15 bases lay in between. The CDR3 region has the DNA TGTGCCAGCAGCGGCGGGTCCGGGTCGTCCTACGAGCAGTACTTC. Protein sequence: CASSGGSGSSYEQYF.

The V gene is TRBV9, the J gene TRBJ2-3; 16 bases agree with TRBD2. CDR1 and CDR2 from the germline V gene are SGDLS and YYNGEE. J gave up 4 bases and V 2 bases, and 4 bases lay outside the gene matches. The CDR3 consists of 17 residues. CDR3 sequence: CASSVGTSGRAADTQYF. CDR3 bases: TGTGCCAGCAGCGTGGGGACTAGCGGGAGGGCCGCAGATACGCAGTATTTT.

V usage is TRBV9 and J usage is TRBJ1-1, with D perhaps matching TRBD1 (6 bases). The length of the CDR3 is 14 residues. Trimming left V 4 bases short and J 0 bases short, with 10 bases between. Germline CDR1 SGDLS, CDR2 YYNGEE. Written as DNA, the CDR3 is TGTGCCAGCAGCCGTGGGGGGCTGAACACTGAAGCTTTCTTT. Translating it yields CASSRGGLNTEAFF. The whole variable domain, filled in from reference TRBV9 and TRBJ1-1, reads DSGVTQTPKHLITATGQRVTLRCSPRSGDLSVYWYQQSLDQGLQFLIQYYNGEERAKGNILERFSAQQFPDLHSELNLSSLELGDSALYFCASSRGGLNTEAFFGQGTRLTVV.

This clone has only one observation. The rearrangement uses TRBV19 and TRBJ1-2, with TRBD1 identical over 11 bases. The junction had 4 bases not matched to a gene; V was cut back by 6 bases and J by 4 bases. This CDR3 has 14 residues. CDR1 and CDR2 from the germline V gene are LNHDA and SQIVND (reference sequence). The CDR3 loop reads CASRGDRGTYGYTF. CDR3 DNA sequence: TGTGCCAGTAGGGGGGACAGGGGGACCTATGGCTACACCTTC.

This rearrangement joins TRBV7-9 to TRBJ2-3; 10 nucleotides align to TRBD2. Trimming at V came to 3 bases and at J to 8 bases, leaving 8 bases not matched to a gene. This CDR3 is built from 15 residues. Looked up from germline, CDR1 is SEHNR and CDR2 is FQNEAQ (reference sequence). For the CDR3, the DNA is TGTGCCAGCAGCTTGCCTAGCGGGGGCCCCGGTACGCAGTATTTT. It is translated as CASSLPSGGPGTQYF.

The chain couples TRBV5-4 to TRBJ2-1; TRBD2 matches at 7 bases. The CDR3 is 16 residues long. V was clipped by 3 bases and J by 0 bases; unmatched bases: 6. CDR1 and CDR2 (germline): SGHNT, YYREEE (reference sequence). The CDR3 coding sequence is TGTGCCAGCAGCTCGGCTAGCGGCAGCTCCTACAATGAGCAGTTCTTC. This codes for CASSSASGSSYNEQFF.

The V gene is TRBV13, the J gene TRBJ2-3, with D perhaps matching TRBD1 or TRBD2 (6 bases each). The CDR3 sequence is 17 residues long. Trimming pared 0 bases from V and 5 bases from J, leaving 18 bases between. The germline gives CDR1 PRHDT, CDR2 FYEKMQ (reference sequence). The CDR3 bases are TGTGCCAGCAGCTTAGGAGGGGGGCCTTATCTAGGAGATACGCAGTATTTT. Encoded protein: CASSLGGGPYLGDTQYF.

The V and J genes are TRBV19 and TRBJ2-1, with D perhaps matching TRBD2 (6 bases). Germline V lookup: CDR1 LNHDA, CDR2 SQIVND (reference sequence). With 1 base removed from V and 13 bases from J, the gap between germline ends came to 14 bases. This CDR3 contains 13 residues. The CDR3 loop is CASSIGRAQNQFF. CDR3 nucleotide sequence: TGTGCCAGTAGTATAGGGAGGGCCCAGAACCAGTTCTTC.

This chain uses TRBV25-1 with TRBJ1-5; no reliable D call. CDR1 MGHDK and CDR2 SYGVNS come from the germline V gene. The V end was cut by 6 bases, the J end by 6 bases, with 18 bases between. The CDR3 totals 15 residues. The CDR3 loop reads CASSQASGGPQPQHF. The DNA for the CDR3 is TGTGCCAGCAGCCAAGCCAGCGGCGGACCTCAGCCCCAGCATTTT. Using reference TRBV25-1 and TRBJ1-5 for the parts outside the CDR3, the full variable domain is EADIYQTPRYLVIGTGKKITLECSQTMGHDKMYWYQQDPGMELHLIHYSYGVNSTEKGDLSSESTVSRIRTEHFPLTLESARPSHTSQYLCASSQASGGPQPQHFGDGTRLSIL.

The chain carries TRBV28 and TRBJ1-2, with D possibly TRBD1 on 5 matching bases. This CDR3 region has 14 residues. The germline V gene has CDR1 MDHEN and CDR2 SYDVKM. The V end was cut by 6 bases, the J end by 5 bases, with 16 bases between. CDR3 protein: CASSQDSATYGYTF. CDR3 in DNA: TGTGCCAGCAGCCAAGACAGTGCCACTTATGGCTACACCTTC.

V and J are TRBV30 and TRBJ2-3; tentatively, D is TRBD1 or TRBD2 (6 bases each). The CDR3 has 14 amino acids. From germline, CDR1 is GTSNPN and CDR2 SVGIG (reference sequence). V was pared by 1 base and J by 4 bases, with 12 bases between. This CDR3 is CAWSGQGRSDTQYF. The CDR3 DNA reads TGTGCCTGGAGTGGGCAGGGGAGGTCAGATACGCAGTATTTT.